Listed below are T cell receptor beta chains from one sample, sequenced in a study of lymphopenia after photon versus proton radiotherapy. Libraries were prepared by immunoSEQ multiplex PCR; TCRdb keeps only in-frame clonotypes and omits some of them. The sample lists around 42,000 clones; roughly 87% were seen once. The source material was peripheral blood, sampled from a patient treated with photon-based radiotherapy. The receptors derive from a man aged 35-49 years with gastric cancer. The CDR3 runs from the conserved cysteine through the conserved F or W. D genes are given only for firm matches. The listing skips clone size in some rows; elsewhere it reads once, few, many or a size class.

>TRBV18|few|TRBJ1-5|TRBD1
TGTGCCAGCTCACAACTGACAGGGGCCGTCAATCAGCCCCAGCATTTT
CASSQLTGAVNQPQHF
>TRBV7-6|few|TRBJ1-6|TRBD1
TGTGCCAGCAGCTCATCCGGGACAGGGGTTCCACCCCTCCACTTT
CASSSSGTGVPPLHF
>TRBV5-8|-|TRBJ2-7|-
TGTGCCAGCAGCTATGACAGAACCTACGAGCAGTACTTC
CASSYDRTYEQYF
>TRBV7-9|-|TRBJ1-2|-
TGTGCCAGCAGCCAAACCGGGACATTGCTTGGCTACACCTTC
CASSQTGTLLGYTF
>TRBV28|-|TRBJ2-3|-
TGTGCCAGCAGTTTTAGGTTTGGGGGTCCAGATACGCAGTATTTT
CASSFRFGGPDTQYF
>TRBV5-1|-|TRBJ1-6|-
TGCGCCAGCAGCCCAACCGAGGGGGGCGGTTCACCCCTCCACTTT
CASSPTEGGGSPLHF
>TRBV7-7|-|TRBJ2-7|-
TGTGCTAGCAGCTTAGCTCCGGCTTACGAGCAGTACTTC
CASSLAPAYEQYF
>TRBV30|once|TRBJ1-5|TRBD1
TGTGCCTGGAGTGAGGGTCGGCCAGGGGGTCAGCCCCAGCATTTT
CAWSEGRPGGQPQHF
>TRBV2|-|TRBJ2-7|-
TGTGCCAGCACGGGGTGGGACGCCTCCTACGAGCAGTACTTC
CASTGWDASYEQYF
>TRBV11-3|-|TRBJ2-7|TRBD2
TGTGCCAGCAGCACCTGGACTAGCGGGGGCTACGAGCAGTACTTC
CASSTWTSGGYEQYF
>TRBV7-9|-|TRBJ2-3|TRBD1
TGTGCCAGCAGCTTAGCGATGACAGGGGCCGGATCCGGTACGCAGTATTTT
CASSLAMTGAGSGTQYF
>TRBV2|-|TRBJ2-3|-
TGTGCCAGCAGTGAAAGGGGCGGAGGAACAGATACGCAGTATTTT
CASSERGGGTDTQYF
>TRBV9|few|TRBJ1-6|-
TGTGCCAGCAGCGTAGGAGGAAATTCACCCCTCCACTTT
CASSVGGNSPLHF
>TRBV7-2|once|TRBJ1-2|TRBD1
TGTGCCAGCAGCACCTCGGGGGGGACAGGGCGAATCTATGGCTACACCTTC
CASSTSGGTGRIYGYTF
>TRBV2|-|TRBJ1-4|-
TGTGCCAGCAGGGAGCGAGTAGCAACTAATGAAAAACTGTTTTTT
CASRERVATNEKLFF
>TRBV30|-|TRBJ2-1|TRBD2
TGTGCCTGGAGTCGGGCGCGGACTAGCGGGGGGGCATGGAATGAGCAGTTCTTC
CAWSRARTSGGAWNEQFF
>TRBV6-6|-|TRBJ1-4|-
TGTGCCAGCAGTTACAGGGATAATGAAAAACTGTTTTTT
CASSYRDNEKLFF
>TRBV19|-|TRBJ1-5|-
TGTGCCACCACCGGGGCCGTAAATCAGCCCCAGCATTTT
CATTGAVNQPQHF